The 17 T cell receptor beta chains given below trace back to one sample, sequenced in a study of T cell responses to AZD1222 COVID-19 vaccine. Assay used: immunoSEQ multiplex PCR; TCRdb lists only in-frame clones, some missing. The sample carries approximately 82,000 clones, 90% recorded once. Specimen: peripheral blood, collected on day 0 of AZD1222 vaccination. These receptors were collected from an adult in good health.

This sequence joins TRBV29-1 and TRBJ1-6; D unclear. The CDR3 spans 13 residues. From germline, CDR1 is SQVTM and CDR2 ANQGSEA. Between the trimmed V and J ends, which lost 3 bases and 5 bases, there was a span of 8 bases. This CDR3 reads CSVDTGNNSPLHF. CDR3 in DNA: TGCAGCGTTGATACCGGGAATAATTCACCCCTCCACTTT.

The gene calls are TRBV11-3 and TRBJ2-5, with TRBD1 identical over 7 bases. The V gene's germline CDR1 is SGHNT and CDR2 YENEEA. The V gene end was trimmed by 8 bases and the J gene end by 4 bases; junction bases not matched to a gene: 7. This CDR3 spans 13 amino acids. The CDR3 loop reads CASGDRVGETQYF. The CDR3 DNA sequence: TGTGCCAGCGGTGACAGGGTGGGAGAGACCCAGTACTTC.

CDR3 DNA sequence: TGTGCCAGCTCACCACTCCAGGGAGCCGGGAATGAGCAGTTCTTC. Amino acid sequence: CASSPLQGAGNEQFF. The V and J genes are TRBV18 and TRBJ2-1, with D tentatively TRBD1 or TRBD2 (5 bases each). Germline V gives CDR1 KGHSH, CDR2 LQKENI. V lost 1 base and J 7 bases, leaving 14 bases between the germline ends. This CDR3 has 15 amino acids.

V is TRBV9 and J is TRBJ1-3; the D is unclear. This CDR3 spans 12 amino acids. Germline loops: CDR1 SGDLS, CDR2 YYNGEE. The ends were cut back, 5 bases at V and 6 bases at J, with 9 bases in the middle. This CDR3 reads CASRGESNTIYF. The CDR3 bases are TGTGCCAGCAGGGGAGAATCAAACACCATATATTTT.

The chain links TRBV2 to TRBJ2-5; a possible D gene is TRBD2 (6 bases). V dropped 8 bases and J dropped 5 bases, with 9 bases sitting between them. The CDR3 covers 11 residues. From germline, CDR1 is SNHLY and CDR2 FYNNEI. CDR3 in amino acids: CASHGGETQYF. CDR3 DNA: TGTGCCAGCCATGGAGGGGAGACCCAGTACTTC.

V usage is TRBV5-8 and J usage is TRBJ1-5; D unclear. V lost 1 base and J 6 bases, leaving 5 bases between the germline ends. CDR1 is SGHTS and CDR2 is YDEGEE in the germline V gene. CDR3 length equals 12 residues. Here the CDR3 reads CASSLYIQPQHF. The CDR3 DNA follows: TGTGCCAGCAGCTTGTACATTCAGCCCCAGCATTTT.

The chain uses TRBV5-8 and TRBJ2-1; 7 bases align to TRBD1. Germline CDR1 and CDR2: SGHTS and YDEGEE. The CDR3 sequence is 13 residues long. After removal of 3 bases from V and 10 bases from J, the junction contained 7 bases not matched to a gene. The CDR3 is CASSSKQGWEQFF. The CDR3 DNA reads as TGTGCCAGCAGCTCCAAACAGGGGTGGGAGCAGTTCTTC.

The CDR3 DNA reads TGTGCCAGCAGCGTGACTAGCGGGGGCTCCTACGAGCAGTACTTC. It specifies CASSVTSGGSYEQYF. The chain carries TRBV9 and TRBJ2-7, with TRBD2 matching 12 bases. V lost 2 bases, J lost 0 bases, and 0 bases stayed unmatched. This CDR3 spans 15 amino acids. The germline V gene encodes CDR1 SGDLS and CDR2 YYNGEE.

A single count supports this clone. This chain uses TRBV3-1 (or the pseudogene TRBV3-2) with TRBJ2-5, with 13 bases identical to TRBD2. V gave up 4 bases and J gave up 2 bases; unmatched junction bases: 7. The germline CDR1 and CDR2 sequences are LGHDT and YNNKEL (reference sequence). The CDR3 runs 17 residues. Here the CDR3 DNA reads TGTGCCAGCAGCCGACTAGCGGGGGGCCGGAGACAAGAGACCCAGTACTTC. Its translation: CASSRLAGGRRQETQYF.

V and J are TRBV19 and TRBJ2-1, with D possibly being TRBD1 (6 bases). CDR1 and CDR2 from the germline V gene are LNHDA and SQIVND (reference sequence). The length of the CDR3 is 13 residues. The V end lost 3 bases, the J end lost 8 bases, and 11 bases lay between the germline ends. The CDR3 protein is CASSMSQGYEQFF. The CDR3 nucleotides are TGTGCCAGTAGTATGAGTCAGGGGTATGAGCAGTTCTTC.

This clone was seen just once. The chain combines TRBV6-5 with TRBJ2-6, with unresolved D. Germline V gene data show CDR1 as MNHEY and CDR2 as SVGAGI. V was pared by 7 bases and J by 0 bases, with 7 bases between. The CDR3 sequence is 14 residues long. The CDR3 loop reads CASMASSGANVLTF. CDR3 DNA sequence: TGTGCCAGCATGGCATCCTCTGGGGCCAACGTCCTGACTTTC.

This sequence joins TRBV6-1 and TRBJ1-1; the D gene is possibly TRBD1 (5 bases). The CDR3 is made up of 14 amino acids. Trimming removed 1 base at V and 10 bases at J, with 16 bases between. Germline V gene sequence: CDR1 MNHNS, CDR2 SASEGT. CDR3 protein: CASSEDSFRVRAFF. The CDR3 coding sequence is TGTGCCAGCAGTGAAGATAGTTTCAGGGTTCGAGCTTTCTTT.

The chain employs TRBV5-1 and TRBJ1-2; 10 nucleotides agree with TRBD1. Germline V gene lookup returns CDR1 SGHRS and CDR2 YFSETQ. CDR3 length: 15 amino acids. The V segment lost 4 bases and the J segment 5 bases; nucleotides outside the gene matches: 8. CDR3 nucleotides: TGCGCCAGCAGCCGCATGACAGGGGGCGATTATGGCTACACCTTC. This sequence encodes CASSRMTGGDYGYTF.

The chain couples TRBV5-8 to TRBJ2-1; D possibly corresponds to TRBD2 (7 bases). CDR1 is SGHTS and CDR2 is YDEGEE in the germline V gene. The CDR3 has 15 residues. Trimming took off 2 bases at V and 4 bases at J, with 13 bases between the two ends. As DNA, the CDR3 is TGTGCCAGCAGCTTCCCGGGGGGACAATACAATGAGCAGTTCTTC. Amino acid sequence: CASSFPGGQYNEQFF.

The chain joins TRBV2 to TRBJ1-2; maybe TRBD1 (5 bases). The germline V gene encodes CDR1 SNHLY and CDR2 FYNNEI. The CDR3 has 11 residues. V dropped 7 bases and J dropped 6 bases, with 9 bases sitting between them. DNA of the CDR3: TGTGCCAGCACCCAGGGAAATGGCTACACCTTC. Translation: CASTQGNGYTF. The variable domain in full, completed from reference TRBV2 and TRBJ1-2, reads EPEVTQTPSHQVTQMGQEVILRCVPISNHLYFYWYRQILGQKVEFLVSFYNNEISEKSEIFDDQFSVERPDGSNFTLKIRSTKLEDSAMYFCASTQGNGYTFGSGTRLTVV.

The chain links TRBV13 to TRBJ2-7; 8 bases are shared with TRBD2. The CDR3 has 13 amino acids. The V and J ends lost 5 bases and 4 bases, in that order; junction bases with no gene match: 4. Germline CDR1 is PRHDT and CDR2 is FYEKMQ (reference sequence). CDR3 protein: CASSTGGLYEQYF. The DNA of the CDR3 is TGTGCCAGCAGCACGGGGGGGCTGTACGAGCAGTACTTC.

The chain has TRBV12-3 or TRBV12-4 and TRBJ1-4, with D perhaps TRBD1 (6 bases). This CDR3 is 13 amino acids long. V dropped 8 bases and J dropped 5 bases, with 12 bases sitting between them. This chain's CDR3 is CASGPGGNEKLFF. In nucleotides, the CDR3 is TGTGCCAGCGGGCCGGGGGGCAATGAAAAACTGTTTTTT.